A single sample gave rise to the 17 T cell receptor beta chains below, sequenced in a study of T-cell memory formation after mild COVID-19. TCRdb re-analysed the 5' RACE reads in MiXCR, keeping a single row per CDR3 protein. The sample consists of roughly 400,000 distinct CDR3 sequences, roughly 15% of them appearing once. The source material was PBMCs or a T cell subset sorted from them (not recorded which). Receptors originate from a man between 18 and 35 years old who had mild COVID-19 (a few samples of this study predate the infection). Cell type and time point are not known.

This clonotype occurred many times. The rearrangement joins TRBV7-8 to TRBJ2-1; tentatively, D is TRBD2 (5 bases). Trimming cost V 5 bases and J 7 bases, with 15 bases left between them. This CDR3 contains 14 residues. CDR1 is SGHVS and CDR2 is FQNEAQ in the germline V gene. The CDR3 DNA reads as TGTGCCAGCAGCACTTGGACTTTCGCAAATGAGCAGTTCTTC. Translated: CASSTWTFANEQFF.

This clonotype was counted between two and nine times. The chain uses TRBV4-2 and TRBJ2-2, with 9 bases that match TRBD1. The germline gives CDR1 LGHNA, CDR2 YNFKEQ. The CDR3 covers 15 residues. Losses at the gene ends were 6 bases for V and 9 bases for J; bases not matched to a gene: 11. CDR3 sequence reads: CASSPGQGNIRELFF. The CDR3 DNA reads as TGTGCCAGCAGTCCGGGACAGGGAAATATCCGGGAGCTGTTTTTT.

This chain uses TRBV6-5 with TRBJ2-7, with TRBD2 matching 13 bases. Germline V gene lookup returns CDR1 MNHEY and CDR2 SVGAGI. The CDR3 has 15 residues. Trimming took 6 bases from V and 3 from J; bases not matched to a gene: 5. As DNA, the CDR3 is TGTGCCAGCAGAATGGGACTAGCGGGAATCTACGAGCAGTACGTC. This translates into CASRMGLAGIYEQYV.

To note about this clonotype: The junction and the germline gene differ at one end; a read error may be behind it. The J gene is TRBJ2-1, the V gene TRBV11-2, with 8 bases aligning to TRBD2. This CDR3 comprises 15 residues. Looked up from germline, CDR1 is SGHAT and CDR2 is FQNNGV. In nucleotides, the CDR3 is TGTGCCGGCAGCCTCGAGTTTAGCGGGGACAATGAGCAGTTCTTC. Protein product: CAGSLEFSGDNEQFF.

At least ten counts were recorded for this clonotype. The chain recombines TRBV5-1 with TRBJ2-3; D is perhaps TRBD1 (6 bases). The germline V and J ends were trimmed by 4 bases and 4 bases, with 13 bases remaining between them. The V gene's germline CDR1 is SGHRS and CDR2 YFSETQ. The CDR3 totals 14 residues. Written as DNA, the CDR3 is TGCGCCAGCAGCGAACAGGGACCCCCAGATACGCAGTATTTT. Translated, it gives CASSEQGPPDTQYF.

This clonotype was counted between two and nine times. The V and J genes are TRBV11-2 and TRBJ1-1, with TRBD1 as a possible D gene (6 bases). CDR1 and CDR2 from the germline V gene are SGHAT and FQNNGV. Between the trimmed V and J ends, which lost 5 bases and 1 base, there was a span of 11 bases. This CDR3 is 14 amino acids long. CDR3: CASSGGHRNTEAFF. In nucleotides, the CDR3 is TGTGCCAGCAGCGGGGGACATCGGAACACTGAAGCTTTCTTT.

This clonotype has just a few counts. The chain employs TRBV9 and TRBJ2-3, with D perhaps matching TRBD1 (5 bases). Germline V lookup: CDR1 SGDLS, CDR2 YYNGEE. Trimming took off 0 bases at V and 3 bases at J, with 8 bases between the two ends. The CDR3 runs 14 residues. For the CDR3, the DNA is TGTGCCAGCAGCGTAGAAAGGGGTACAGATACGCAGTATTTT. Amino acid sequence: CASSVERGTDTQYF.

The V call is TRBV12-3 or TRBV12-4, the J call TRBJ2-1; a weak D match, TRBD2 (6 bases). V was cut by 7 bases and J by 9 bases, with 16 bases left in between. This CDR3 contains 13 residues. CDR3 amino acids: CASTSLAGGEQFF. The DNA for the CDR3 is TGTGCCAGCACCTCCTTGGCCGGGGGTGAGCAGTTCTTC.

This clonotype was observed a handful of times. V and J are TRBV7-6 and TRBJ1-1; D remains unclear. Trimming removed 1 base at V and 7 bases at J, with 16 bases between. The CDR3 length is 15 residues. In germline, CDR1 is SGHVS, CDR2 FNYEAQ. The CDR3: CASSLEAYSLDEAFF. Here the CDR3 DNA reads TGTGCCAGCAGCTTAGAGGCTTACAGTCTTGATGAAGCTTTCTTT.

This chain links TRBV7-2 with TRBJ1-5; 8 nucleotides line up with TRBD1. V lost 5 bases to trimming and J lost 0 bases; unmatched junction nucleotides: 12. Germline CDR1 reads SGHTA; CDR2 reads FQGNSA. The CDR3 covers 18 residues. Here the CDR3 reads CASSVASAGGYSNQPQHF. The CDR3 nucleotides are TGTGCCAGCAGCGTTGCATCGGCAGGGGGCTATAGCAATCAGCCCCAGCATTTT.

The chain recombines TRBV7-9 with TRBJ1-1; possible D gene TRBD1, 5 bases. V lost 8 bases to trimming and J lost 3 bases, with 16 bases between them. CDR3 length: 14 residues. CDR1 is SEHNR and CDR2 is FQNEAQ in the germline V gene (reference sequence). CDR3 sequence reads: CASPPQGPYTEAFF. The CDR3 DNA sequence: TGTGCCAGCCCGCCGCAGGGACCCTACACTGAAGCTTTCTTT.

There are many counts of this clonotype. The gene calls are TRBV7-6 and TRBJ2-1; maybe TRBD1 (6 bases). CDR3 length equals 15 residues. From germline, CDR1 is SGHVS and CDR2 FNYEAQ. With 1 base removed from V and 8 bases from J, the gap between germline ends came to 15 bases. The CDR3: CASSLEDGRGHEQFF. CDR3 DNA: TGTGCCAGCAGCTTAGAGGATGGCAGGGGACATGAGCAGTTCTTC.

This clonotype came up many times. The chain couples TRBV4-1 to TRBJ2-1; D unclear. Per the germline V gene, CDR1 is MGHRA and CDR2 is YSYEKL. V was clipped by 2 bases and J by 4 bases, with 0 bases between them. The CDR3 contains 11 residues. CDR3 DNA sequence: TGCGCCAGCAGCCAATACAATGAGCAGTTCTTC. The encoded protein is CASSQYNEQFF.

This clonotype turned up a few times. The rearrangement links TRBV4-3 to TRBJ2-3; TRBD2 matches 7 bases. After removal of 1 base from V and 6 bases from J, the junction contained 4 bases not matched to a gene. Germline-derived CDR1 and CDR2 are LGHNA and YSLEER. The CDR3 is 14 residues long. The CDR3 loop is CASSQVRGGDTQYF. Here the CDR3 DNA reads TGCGCCAGCAGCCAAGTAAGGGGAGGGGATACGCAGTATTTT.

V usage is TRBV30 and J usage is TRBJ1-1, with TRBD1 identical over 8 bases. This CDR3 has 14 amino acids. Germline V CDR1 and CDR2: GTSNPN, SVGIG (reference sequence). After removal of 4 bases from V and 5 bases from J, the junction contained 9 bases not matched to a gene. The chain's CDR3 is CAWTLTGVGTEAFF. The CDR3 nucleotides read TGTGCCTGGACCCTGACAGGGGTCGGAACTGAAGCTTTCTTT.

This rearrangement joins TRBV7-6 to TRBJ2-1, with 14 positions matching TRBD2. This CDR3 is 16 amino acids long. Per germline, CDR1 SGHVS and CDR2 FNYEAQ. After removal of 5 bases from V and 10 bases from J, the junction contained 10 bases not matched to a gene. The CDR3 sequence is CASSPPGGLAGEEQFF. CDR3 in DNA: TGTGCCAGCAGCCCTCCAGGGGGACTAGCGGGGGAAGAGCAGTTCTTC.

The gene calls are TRBV6-6 and TRBJ1-2; no clear D gene. Germline lookup yields CDR1 MNHNY and CDR2 SVGAGI (reference sequence). The CDR3 is 13 amino acids. V lost 0 bases, J lost 8 bases, and 10 bases lay in between. The CDR3 DNA follows: TGTGCCAGCAGTTACTCGATGGCGGGGGGCTACACCTTC. Protein sequence: CASSYSMAGGYTF.